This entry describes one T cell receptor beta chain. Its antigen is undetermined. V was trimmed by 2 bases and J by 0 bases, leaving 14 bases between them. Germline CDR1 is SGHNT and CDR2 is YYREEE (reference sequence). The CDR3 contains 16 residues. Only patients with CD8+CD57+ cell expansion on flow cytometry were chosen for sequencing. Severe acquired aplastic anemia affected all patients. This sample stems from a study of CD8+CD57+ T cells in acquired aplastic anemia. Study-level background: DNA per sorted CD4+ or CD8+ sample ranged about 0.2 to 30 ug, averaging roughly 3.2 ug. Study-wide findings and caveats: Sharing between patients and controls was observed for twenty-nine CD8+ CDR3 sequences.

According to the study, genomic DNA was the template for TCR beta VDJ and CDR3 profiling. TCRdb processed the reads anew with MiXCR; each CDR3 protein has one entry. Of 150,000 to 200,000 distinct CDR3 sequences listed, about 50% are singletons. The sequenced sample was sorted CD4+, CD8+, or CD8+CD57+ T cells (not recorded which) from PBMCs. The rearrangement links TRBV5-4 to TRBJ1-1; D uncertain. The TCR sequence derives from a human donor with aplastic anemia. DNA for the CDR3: TGTGCCAGCAGCTTCCGTCTCGGGGAGGTGAACACTGAAGCTTTCTTT. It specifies CASSFRLGEVNTEAFF. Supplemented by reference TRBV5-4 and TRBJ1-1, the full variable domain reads ETGVTQSPTHLIKTRGQQVTLRCSSQSGHNTVSWYQQALGQGPQFIFQYYREEENGRGNFPPRFSGLQFPNYSSELNVNALELDDSALYLCASSFRLGEVNTEAFFGQGTRLTVV.